This TCR beta chain was profiled in a study of metastatic and nonmetastatic thyroid tumors. Trimming removed 3 bases at V and 3 bases at J, with 12 bases between. This CDR3 comprises 14 residues. From germline, CDR1 is MDHEN and CDR2 SYDVKM. All patients reached thyroid surgery having received no treatment beforehand. Through MiXCR, TCRdb re-clonotyped the PCR reads. The sample gives 21,000 or so clones, 22% of which show up once; approximately 13% is in the top ten. Study-level findings and limits: In both blood and tumor samples, TCR beta diversity was reported significantly higher for malignant than benign nodules.

Comments on this clone: Its antigen is unidentified.

The chain links TRBV28 to TRBJ2-7; D not resolved. Specimen: tumor tissue. This clonotype was obtained from a female donor with papillary thyroid cancer or a benign thyroid nodule (not recorded which). Some clones in this sample may be carry-over from other donors' samples. The CDR3 nucleotides are TGTGCCAGCAGTTTGGCAGGTCCAGTCTACGAGCAGTACTTC. Protein: CASSLAGPVYEQYF.